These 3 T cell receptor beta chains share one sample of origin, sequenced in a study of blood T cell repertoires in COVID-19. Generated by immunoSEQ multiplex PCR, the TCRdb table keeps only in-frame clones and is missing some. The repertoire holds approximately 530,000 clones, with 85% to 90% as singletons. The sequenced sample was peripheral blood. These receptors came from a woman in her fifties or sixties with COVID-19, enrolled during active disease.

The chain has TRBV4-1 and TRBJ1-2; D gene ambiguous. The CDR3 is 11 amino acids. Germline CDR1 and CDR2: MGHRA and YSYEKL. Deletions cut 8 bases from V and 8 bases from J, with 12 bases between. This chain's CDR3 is CASRDIHGYTF. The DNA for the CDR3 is TGCGCCAGCCGGGATATTCACGGCTACACCTTC.

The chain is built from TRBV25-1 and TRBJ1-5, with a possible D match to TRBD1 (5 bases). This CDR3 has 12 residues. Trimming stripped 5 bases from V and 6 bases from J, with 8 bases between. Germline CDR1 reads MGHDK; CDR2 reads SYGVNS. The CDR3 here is CASSLGGQPQHF. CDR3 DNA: TGTGCCAGCAGTTTGGGGGGTCAGCCCCAGCATTTT. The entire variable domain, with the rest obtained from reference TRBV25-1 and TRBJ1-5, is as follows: EADIYQTPRYLVIGTGKKITLECSQTMGHDKMYWYQQDPGMELHLIHYSYGVNSTEKGDLSSESTVSRIRTEHFPLTLESARPSHTSQYLCASSLGGQPQHFGDGTRLSIL.

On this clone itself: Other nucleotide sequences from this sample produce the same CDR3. The DNA of the CDR3 is TGTGCCAGCCGAGCGGGCGAGCAGTACTTC. Encoded protein: CASRAGEQYF. The genes are TRBV2 and TRBJ2-7; TRBD2 might be the D (6 bases). Germline V lookup: CDR1 SNHLY, CDR2 FYNNEI. The CDR3 runs 10 residues. V was clipped by 8 bases and J by 6 bases, with 8 bases between them.